A selection of T cell receptor beta chains follows, all from one sample in a study of shared clonotypes between healthy human individuals. Method: immunoSEQ multiplex PCR; TCRdb's copy keeps in-frame clones and lacks some. The table has around 2.1 million clones, roughly 91% seen once; the top ten hold 1.5% to 2%. Sequenced sample: naive CD8+ T cells from PBMCs. Every receptor here comes from a man aged 18-30 years in good health. Some clones in this sample may be carry-over from other donors' samples. CDR3s include the opening cysteine and the closing phenylalanine or tryptophan. The order of the fields is J gene, V gene, clone size, D gene, CDR3 protein, CDR3 DNA. The D gene is left open where the match is weak. Not every row has a clone size; where given, it reads once, few, many or a size class.

TRBJ1-4,TRBV15,-,-,CATSSSTTNEKLFF,TGTGCCACCAGCAGCTCGACTACTAATGAAAAACTGTTTTTT
TRBJ2-7,TRBV12-5,once,TRBD2,CASADDRSRDASGSYEQYF,TGTGCTAGTGCCGACGACCGATCCCGGGATGCTAGCGGATCCTACGAGCAGTACTTC
TRBJ2-7,TRBV27,-,TRBD2,CASRPSSGRLYEQYF,TGTGCCAGCAGACCCTCTAGCGGGAGGCTCTACGAGCAGTACTTC
TRBJ2-7,TRBV10-1,-,-,CASSEATGDGLEQYF,TGCGCCAGCAGTGAGGCTACCGGGGACGGCCTCGAGCAGTACTTC
TRBJ1-2,TRBV14,-,-,CASSRRDYPMDNYGYTF,TGTGCCAGCAGCCGCCGGGACTATCCCATGGATAACTATGGCTACACCTTC
TRBJ1-2,TRBV6-6,-,TRBD1,CASSPDRVGGYTF,TGTGCCAGCAGTCCTGACAGGGTGGGTGGCTACACCTTC
TRBJ1-4,TRBV28,-,TRBD1,CASSLWAGGANEKLFF,TGTGCCAGCAGTTTATGGGCAGGGGGGGCAAATGAAAAACTGTTTTTT
TRBJ1-5,TRBV6-6,-,-,CATLADAQRNQPQHF,TGTGCCACCCTAGCGGACGCACAACGCAATCAGCCCCAGCATTTT
TRBJ2-5,TRBV6-5,-,-,CASSYSPSGQETQYF,TGTGCCAGCAGTTACTCGCCTTCGGGGCAAGAGACCCAGTACTTC
TRBJ1-2,TRBV28,-,-,CASATTREESYGYTF,TGTGCCAGCGCTACTACCAGGGAGGAATCCTATGGCTACACCTTC
TRBJ2-1,TRBV28,-,-,CASSPGYNEQFF,TGTGCCAGCAGCCCTGGGTACAATGAGCAGTTCTTC
TRBJ2-1,TRBV6-5,-,-,CASSYSRSHNEQFF,TGTGCCAGCAGTTACTCCAGATCCCACAATGAGCAGTTCTTC
TRBJ2-1,TRBV28,once,TRBD1,CATTGQTYNEQFF,TGTGCCACCACGGGACAGACATACAATGAGCAGTTCTTC
TRBJ2-5,TRBV4-3,-,TRBD2,CASSPIVDGLDKFVMETQYF,TGCGCCAGCAGCCCTATTGTGGATGGACTAGATAAATTTGTGATGGAGACCCAGTACTTC
TRBJ1-5,TRBV11-2,once,TRBD1,CASSFGQGSNQPQHF,TGTGCCAGCAGCTTTGGACAGGGAAGCAATCAGCCCCAGCATTTT
TRBJ1-1,TRBV30,-,-,CAWSQAWAPEAFF,TGTGCCTGGAGTCAGGCCTGGGCCCCTGAAGCTTTCTTT
TRBJ2-1,TRBV7-9,once,TRBD2,CASSLVVAGDVEQFF,TGTGCCAGCAGCTTAGTGGTAGCGGGAGACGTTGAGCAGTTCTTC
TRBJ1-1,TRBV19,-,-,CASSIGQPNTEAFF,TGTGCCAGTAGTATAGGACAGCCGAACACTGAAGCTTTCTTT
TRBJ1-5,TRBV19,once,TRBD1,CASSIVGRDRAQPQHF,TGTGCCAGTAGTATAGTAGGGCGAGACAGGGCCCAGCCCCAGCATTTT
TRBJ2-7,TRBV18,-,-,CASSPPVGEVYEQYF,TGTGCCAGCTCACCTCCTGTGGGGGAGGTCTACGAGCAGTACTTC
TRBJ2-7,TRBV5-4,-,TRBD1,CASSFRAGGGNEQYF,TGTGCCAGCAGCTTTCGGGCAGGGGGCGGGAACGAGCAGTACTTC
TRBJ2-7,TRBV7-2,-,TRBD1,CASSLARRSVGQGPLHSYEQYF,TGTGCCAGCAGCTTAGCAAGACGGTCTGTGGGACAGGGGCCGCTCCACTCCTACGAGCAGTACTTC
TRBJ1-6,TRBV2,-,-,CASIIERPWNSPLHF,TGTGCCAGCATCATTGAGCGCCCTTGGAATTCACCCCTCCACTTT
TRBJ2-7,TRBV5-4,-,-,CASSSFFGTYEQYF,TGTGCCAGCAGCTCTTTCTTTGGAACCTACGAGCAGTACTTC
TRBJ2-2,TRBV7-2,-,-,CASSSRTQTVGGELFF,TGTGCCAGCAGCTCTCGGACACAAACTGTCGGCGGGGAGCTGTTTTTT
TRBJ1-5,TRBV6-1,-,-,CASSELVGTQHF,TGTGCCAGCAGTGAACTCGTGGGGACCCAGCATTTT
TRBJ1-2,TRBV6-5,few,-,CASKVGDGYTF,TGTGCCAGCAAGGTTGGGGATGGCTACACCTTC
TRBJ2-4,TRBV4-3,-,-,CASSQDARKGANPAKNIQYF,TGCGCCAGCAGCCAGGATGCGAGGAAAGGGGCTAATCCGGCCAAAAACATTCAGTACTTC
TRBJ2-2,TRBV7-9,-,-,CATRQSGHTGELFF,TGTGCCACCCGACAGTCCGGGCACACCGGGGAGCTGTTTTTT
TRBJ1-1,TRBV7-9,-,-,CAASWTNTEAFF,TGTGCCGCGAGCTGGACGAACACTGAAGCTTTCTTT
TRBJ2-5,TRBV5-6,-,-,CASSLTGGAETQYF,TGTGCCAGCAGCCTGACCGGGGGCGCAGAGACCCAGTACTTC
TRBJ2-7,TRBV5-6,-,TRBD2,CASSIWTSGSYYEQYF,TGTGCCAGCAGCATATGGACTAGCGGGAGCTACTACGAGCAGTACTTC
TRBJ2-7,TRBV27,-,-,CASSPGTSQSYEQYF,TGTGCCAGCAGTCCCGGGACTTCCCAATCCTACGAGCAGTACTTC
TRBJ2-7,TRBV5-6,-,TRBD2,CASSLASGRAGEQYF,TGTGCCAGCAGCTTGGCTAGCGGGAGGGCCGGGGAGCAGTACTTC
TRBJ1-2,TRBV13,-,-,CASSLGGGYGYTF,TGTGCCAGCAGCTTAGGGGGTGGCTATGGCTACACCTTC
TRBJ1-1,TRBV11-2,few,TRBD1,CASSLAGQTEAFF,TGTGCCAGCAGCTTAGCGGGACAGACTGAAGCTTTCTTT
TRBJ1-3,TRBV9,-,-,CASSERLTESSGNTIYF,TGTGCCAGCAGCGAACGGTTGACCGAGAGCTCTGGAAACACCATATATTTT
TRBJ2-7,TRBV28,-,-,CASSLAYEQYF,TGTGCCAGCAGTTTAGCTTACGAGCAGTACTTC
TRBJ2-7,TRBV2,-,TRBD2,CASSGSGGAYEQYF,TGTGCCAGCAGCGGGAGCGGGGGAGCCTACGAGCAGTACTTC
TRBJ1-2,TRBV19,-,TRBD1,CASSTSGQGIYGYTF,TGTGCCAGTAGTACATCGGGACAGGGGATCTATGGCTACACCTTC
TRBJ1-2,TRBV7-9,-,TRBD1,CASSSQGVGYTF,TGTGCCAGCAGCTCACAGGGGGTGGGCTACACCTTC
TRBJ2-1,TRBV7-9,-,TRBD2,CASIPSGASGRYNEQFF,TGTGCCAGCATCCCCTCCGGGGCTAGCGGGAGGTACAATGAGCAGTTCTTC
TRBJ2-1,TRBV11-1,-,TRBD1,CASSSRGQGAVEQFF,TGTGCCAGCAGCTCCCGGGGACAGGGGGCAGTTGAGCAGTTCTTC
TRBJ2-7,TRBV7-3,-,-,CASSPRPGTDAYEQYF,TGTGCCAGCAGCCCCCGCCCCGGGACCGACGCCTACGAGCAGTACTTC
TRBJ2-3,TRBV5-3,-,-,CARSSGGGENTDTQYF,TGTGCCAGAAGCAGCGGCGGGGGCGAGAACACAGATACGCAGTATTTT
TRBJ2-1,TRBV27,-,TRBD2,CASSLGLAGNEQFF,TGTGCCAGCAGTTTAGGACTAGCCGGAAATGAGCAGTTCTTC